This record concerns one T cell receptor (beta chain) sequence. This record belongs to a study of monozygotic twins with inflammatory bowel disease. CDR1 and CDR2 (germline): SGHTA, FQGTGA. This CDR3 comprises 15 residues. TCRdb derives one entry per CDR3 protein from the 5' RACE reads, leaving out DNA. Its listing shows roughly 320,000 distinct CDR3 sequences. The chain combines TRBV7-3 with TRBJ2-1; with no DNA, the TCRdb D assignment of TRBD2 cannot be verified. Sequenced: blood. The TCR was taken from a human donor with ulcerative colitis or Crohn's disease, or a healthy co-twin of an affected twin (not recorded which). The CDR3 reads CASSPSRFAGNEQFF. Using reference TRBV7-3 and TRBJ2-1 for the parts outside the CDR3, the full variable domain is GAGVSQTPSNKVTEKGKYVELRCDPISGHTALYWYRQSLGQGPEFLIYFQGTGAADDSGLPNDRFFAVRPEGSVSTLKIQRTERGDSAVYLCASSPSRFAGNEQFFGPGTRLTVL.